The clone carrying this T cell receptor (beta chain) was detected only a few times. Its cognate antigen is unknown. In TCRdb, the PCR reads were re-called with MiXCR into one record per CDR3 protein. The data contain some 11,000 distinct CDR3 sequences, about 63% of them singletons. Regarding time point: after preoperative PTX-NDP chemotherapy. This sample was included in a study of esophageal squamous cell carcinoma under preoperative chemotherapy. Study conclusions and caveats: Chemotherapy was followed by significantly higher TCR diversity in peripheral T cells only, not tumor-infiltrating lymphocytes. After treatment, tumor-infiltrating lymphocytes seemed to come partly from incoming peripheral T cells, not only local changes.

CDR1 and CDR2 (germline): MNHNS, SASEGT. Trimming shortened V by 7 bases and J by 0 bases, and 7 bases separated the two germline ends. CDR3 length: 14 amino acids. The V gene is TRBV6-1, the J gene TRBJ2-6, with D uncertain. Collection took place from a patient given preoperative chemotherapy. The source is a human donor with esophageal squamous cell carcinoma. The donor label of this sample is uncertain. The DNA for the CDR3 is TGTGCCAGCAAGCAGACCTCTGGGGCCAACGTCCTGACTTTC. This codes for CASKQTSGANVLTF.